Below are 30 T cell receptor beta chains sequenced from a single sample in a study of blood T cells in healthy people across ages. It was with a sample-barcoded 5' primer and a J-beta primer mix that a second PCR of roughly 6 to 11 cycles was run. Each CDR3 protein is one row after TCRdb ran MiXCR on the 5' RACE reads. The data contain 700,000 to 950,000 distinct CDR3 sequences, approximately 39% of them seen just once; the ten biggest clones take up around 20%. Sequenced sample: blood. These TCRs come from a woman aged 60-75 years in good health.

V gene TRBV4-2 combines with J gene TRBJ2-2; 9 nucleotides agree with TRBD2. The length of the CDR3 is 17 residues. J lost 1 base, V lost 1 base, and 4 bases had no gene match. In germline, CDR1 is LGHNA, CDR2 YNFKEQ. CDR3: CASSQATSGVNTGELFF. CDR3 nucleotide sequence: TGTGCCAGCAGCCAAGCGACTAGCGGAGTGAACACCGGGGAGCTGTTTTTT.

This clonotype was counted between two and nine times. The chain couples TRBV7-2 to TRBJ2-3, with D tentatively TRBD2 (5 bases). This CDR3 is built from 16 residues. Germline CDR1 reads SGHTA; CDR2 reads FQGNSA. Trimming stripped 1 base from V and 1 base from J, with 12 bases between. The CDR3 DNA follows: TGTGCCAGCAGCTTAGGGAGCGCGAGGGGCACAGATACGCAGTATTTT. Its translation is CASSLGSARGTDTQYF. The variable domain in full, completed from reference TRBV7-2 and TRBJ2-3, reads GAGVSQSPSNKVTEKGKDVELRCDPISGHTALYWYRQSLGQGLEFLIYFQGNSAPDKSGLPSDRFSAERTGGSVSTLTIQRTQQEDSAVYLCASSLGSARGTDTQYFGPGTRLTVL.

The chain is built from TRBV6-2 or TRBV6-3 and TRBJ1-2; 7 bases align to TRBD1. J gave up 0 bases and V 6 bases, and 7 bases lay outside the gene matches. The CDR3 has 15 amino acids. Germline V lookup: CDR1 MNHEY, CDR2 SVGEGT. The CDR3 is CASRQDRASNYGYTF. The CDR3 DNA is TGTGCCAGCAGACAAGACAGGGCCTCTAACTATGGCTACACCTTC.

This sequence joins TRBV18 and TRBJ2-5; 7 nucleotides agree with TRBD1. The end of the DNA is better explained by TRBJ2-7, so the J call may be wrong. In germline, CDR1 is KGHSH, CDR2 LQKENI. The CDR3 consists of 16 residues. The CDR3, as DNA: TGTGCCAGCTCACCACTACAAGGACAGGAGGCCCACGAGCAGTACTTC. Its translation: CASSPLQGQEAHEQYF.

This clonotype was found many times. The chain is built from TRBV20-1 and TRBJ2-3; D gene uncertain. The V and J ends lost 3 bases and 0 bases respectively, with 4 bases between them. CDR1 is DFQATT and CDR2 is SNEGSKA in the germline V gene (reference sequence). This CDR3 region has 12 residues. The CDR3 nucleotides read TGCAGTGCTAGCGGGAGCACAGATACGCAGTATTTT. Residues: CSASGSTDTQYF.

The chain combines TRBV11-2 with TRBJ2-7; D may be TRBD1 (6 bases). This CDR3 has 16 residues. Trimming took off 5 bases at V and 2 bases at J, with 19 bases between the two ends. In germline, CDR1 is SGHAT, CDR2 FQNNGV. CDR3 bases: TGTGCCAGCAGCGAAGAGACCGGGACATCCCCCTACGAGCAGTACTTC. This gives the protein CASSEETGTSPYEQYF.

This clonotype was seen more than once but under ten times. The chain has TRBV7-9 and TRBJ2-5, with D possibly TRBD1 on 6 matching bases. V was shortened by 1 base and J by 1 base, with 16 bases between the two germline ends. Germline V gives CDR1 SEHNR, CDR2 FQNEAQ (reference sequence). The CDR3 totals 17 residues. The CDR3 bases are TGTGCCAGCAGCTTAGAACGGAACAGGGCCTTCCAAGAGACCCAGTACTTC. This sequence encodes CASSLERNRAFQETQYF.

This clonotype turned up a few times. The chain recombines TRBV20-1 with TRBJ1-1, with D tentatively TRBD1 (6 bases). This CDR3 region has 14 residues. Germline V gives CDR1 DFQATT, CDR2 SNEGSKA (reference sequence). V was shortened by 3 bases and J by 2 bases, with 13 bases between the two germline ends. This CDR3 reads CSASGGHLNTEAFF. CDR3 sequence (DNA): TGCAGTGCTAGTGGGGGGCACCTAAACACTGAAGCTTTCTTT.

The CDR3 coding sequence is TGTGCCAGCAGTGAACGAGGGGGTACCTACGAGCAGTACTTC. Translating it yields CASSERGGTYEQYF. This chain connects TRBV6-1 to TRBJ2-7; D is possibly TRBD1 (6 bases). Per the germline V gene, CDR1 is MNHNS and CDR2 is SASEGT. V lost 2 bases and J 2 bases, leaving 10 bases between the germline ends. The CDR3 has 14 amino acids.

The chain has TRBV12-5 and TRBJ2-2; tentatively, D is TRBD1 or TRBD2 (5 bases each). V lost 10 bases and J lost 0, with 15 bases in between. The CDR3 consists of 15 residues. Germline V gives CDR1 LGHNT, CDR2 FRNRAP. The CDR3 nucleotides read TGTGCTACCCGACCCGGGGCGGCGAACACCGGGGAGCTGTTTTTT. Its protein is CATRPGAANTGELFF. Full variable domain (missing parts from reference TRBV12-5 and TRBJ2-2): DARVTQTPRHKVTEMGQEVTMRCQPILGHNTVFWYRQTMMQGLELLAYFRNRAPLDDSGMPKDRFSAEMPDATLATLKIQPSEPRDSAVYFCATRPGAANTGELFFGEGSRLTVL.

The genes are TRBV15 and TRBJ2-2; TRBD2 matches 10 bases. The CDR3 covers 19 residues. The germline gives CDR1 LNHNV, CDR2 YYDKDF (reference sequence). The ends lost 5 bases at V and 2 bases at J; junction bases unmatched: 14. Here the CDR3 DNA reads TGTGCCACCAGCGGAGGAGGGAATAGCGGGGGGTTAAACACCGGGGAGCTGTTTTTT. Protein sequence: CATSGGGNSGGLNTGELFF.

CDR3 coding DNA: TGCAGTGCGCGCCGGGACACCACCCCAGATACGCAGTATTTT. Protein sequence: CSARRDTTPDTQYF. This chain links TRBV20-1 with TRBJ2-3, with D possibly being TRBD1 (6 bases). With 6 bases removed from V and 4 bases from J, the gap between germline ends came to 17 bases. Per germline, CDR1 DFQATT and CDR2 SNEGSKA (reference sequence). CDR3 length: 14 amino acids.

The chain employs TRBV15 and TRBJ2-7; TRBD1 matches 7 bases. The V gene's germline CDR1 is LNHNV and CDR2 YYDKDF (reference sequence). V was clipped by 0 bases and J by 2 bases; unmatched bases: 10. This CDR3 comprises 17 residues. CDR3 DNA: TGTGCCACCAGCAGAGATCTTGGGACAGCTTTCGCCTACGAGCAGTACTTC. This sequence encodes CATSRDLGTAFAYEQYF. The whole variable domain, remainder taken from reference TRBV15 and TRBJ2-7, is DAMVIQNPRYQVTQFGKPVTLSCSQTLNHNVMYWYQQKSSQAPKLLFHYYDKDFNNEADTPDNFQSRRPNTSFCFLDIRSPGLGDTAMYLCATSRDLGTAFAYEQYFGPGTRLTVT.

The chain couples TRBV5-1 to TRBJ1-4; D call uncertain. The CDR3 has 18 amino acids. V was clipped by 0 bases and J by 0 bases, with 15 bases between them. Germline V CDR1 and CDR2: SGHRS, YFSETQ. The CDR3 is CASSLVGGNSATNEKLFF. CDR3 DNA: TGCGCCAGCAGCTTGGTGGGAGGGAATTCCGCAACTAATGAAAAACTGTTTTTT.

CDR3 in DNA: TGTGCCAGCAGTAGGAATGACGGCTTGAACACTGAAGCTTTCTTT. Protein sequence: CASSRNDGLNTEAFF. J is TRBJ1-1 and V is TRBV6-2 or TRBV6-3; unclear D gene. Germline CDR1 reads MNHEY; CDR2 reads SVGEGT. The CDR3 totals 15 residues. Trimming left V 5 bases short and J 0 bases short, with 13 bases between.

This clonotype was found many times. The rearrangement joins TRBV12-3 or TRBV12-4 to TRBJ2-5; TRBD1 or TRBD2 may be the D gene (5 bases each). This CDR3 contains 14 residues. V lost 3 bases, J lost 5 bases, and 13 bases lay in between. CDR3 in amino acids: CASSLARGGETQYF. The CDR3 nucleotides are TGTGCCAGCAGTTTGGCGAGGGGTGGGGAGACCCAGTACTTC.

Concerning this clonotype itself: One base away lies a much larger clone, so this may be a sequencing read error. CDR3 DNA sequence: TGTGCCATCCAGGGTAACGATGGCTACACCTTC. Its translation: CAIQGNDGYTF. This chain joins TRBV10-3 and TRBJ1-2; maybe TRBD1 (5 bases). CDR1 is ENHRY, CDR2 SYGVKD, per germline. CDR3 length: 11 amino acids.

This chain links TRBV7-2 with TRBJ2-1; the D gene is possibly TRBD1 (6 bases). CDR3 length equals 15 residues. Trimming shortened V by 7 bases and J by 0 bases, and 13 bases separated the two germline ends. The germline gives CDR1 SGHTA, CDR2 FQGNSA. This CDR3 is CASNMGASSYNEQFF. The CDR3 DNA is TGTGCCAGCAATATGGGGGCGAGCTCCTACAATGAGCAGTTCTTC.

This clonotype was detected ten times or more. J is TRBJ2-7 and V is TRBV6-6; 10 bases match TRBD2. CDR3 length: 15 amino acids. Trimming at V came to 7 bases and at J to 0 bases, leaving 6 bases not matched to a gene. Germline V gene lookup returns CDR1 MNHNY and CDR2 SVGAGI (reference sequence). CDR3 nucleotides: TGTGCCAGCACCCCTTCTAGCGGGAGCTCCTACGAGCAGTACTTC. It yields the protein CASTPSSGSSYEQYF.

The rearrangement links TRBV28 to TRBJ2-1; the D gene is possibly TRBD2 (5 bases). The CDR3 contains 15 residues. V was pared by 5 bases and J by 4 bases, with 15 bases between. The germline CDR1 and CDR2 sequences are MDHEN and SYDVKM. CDR3 amino acids: CASSAVGVGYNEQFF. The CDR3 coding sequence is TGTGCCAGCAGTGCAGTCGGGGTAGGATACAATGAGCAGTTCTTC.

The chain is built from TRBV27 and TRBJ1-6, with D perhaps TRBD1 (5 bases). In germline, CDR1 is MNHEY, CDR2 SMNVEV (reference sequence). The CDR3 has 14 residues. V was pared by 7 bases and J by 7 bases, with 14 bases between. The CDR3 sequence: CASTEQGGNSPLHF. CDR3 coding DNA: TGTGCCAGCACGGAGCAGGGAGGAAATTCACCCCTCCACTTT.

This clonotype was recorded many times. The genes are TRBV6-1 and TRBJ2-3; D remains unclear. V lost 10 bases to trimming and J lost 2 bases, with 13 bases between them. The CDR3 extends over 13 amino acids. Looked up from germline, CDR1 is MNHNS and CDR2 is SASEGT. CDR3 protein: CAIGGQTTDTQYF. Written as DNA, the CDR3 is TGTGCCATCGGTGGGCAGACCACAGATACGCAGTATTTT.

This clonotype was picked up a small number of times. The V and J genes are TRBV20-1 and TRBJ2-1; no reliable D call. Germline V lookup: CDR1 DFQATT, CDR2 SNEGSKA (reference sequence). The CDR3 length is 11 residues. V lost 4 bases and J lost 8, with 9 bases in between. In DNA form, the CDR3 reads TGCAGTGCTAAAAAGGTCCATGAGCAGTTCTTC. Encoded protein: CSAKKVHEQFF.

This clonotype was found a few times. The chain uses TRBV5-6 and TRBJ2-5, with 9 bases that match TRBD2. The CDR3 totals 17 residues. Losses at the gene ends were 3 bases for V and 2 bases for J; bases not matched to a gene: 11. CDR1 and CDR2 (germline): SGHDT, YYEEEE. The CDR3 sequence: CASSSSQLAGRQETQYF. CDR3 sequence (DNA): TGTGCCAGCAGCTCCAGTCAACTAGCGGGTAGGCAAGAGACCCAGTACTTC.

This clonotype was detected only a few times. The chain carries TRBV20-1 and TRBJ2-3; 8 nucleotides align to TRBD1. The CDR3 is 15 residues long. J lost 6 bases, V lost 2 bases, and 10 bases had no gene match. Germline lookup yields CDR1 DFQATT and CDR2 SNEGSKA (reference sequence). The CDR3 reads CSARPGTGLLDTQYF. DNA of the CDR3: TGCAGTGCTAGACCCGGGACAGGTCTGCTGGATACGCAGTATTTT.

In regard to this clonotype: Possible read error: a much larger clone is one base away. The chain has TRBV3-1 and TRBJ2-3; D is possibly TRBD1 or TRBD2 (5 bases each). Trimming removed 1 base at V and 7 bases at J, with 15 bases between. Looked up from germline, CDR1 is LGHDT and CDR2 is YNNKEL (reference sequence). The CDR3 spans 15 residues. This CDR3 reads CASSQGPGTMYTQYF. In DNA, the CDR3 is TGTGCCAGCAGCCAAGGGCCGGGGACGATGTATACGCAGTATTTT.

This chain joins TRBV20-1 and TRBJ1-1, with D unresolved. The CDR3 is 11 residues long. Germline CDR1 DFQATT, CDR2 SNEGSKA (reference sequence). Trimming removed 4 bases from V and 0 bases from J, with 3 bases in between. This CDR3 reads CSATVNTEAFF. For the CDR3, the DNA is TGCAGTGCTACAGTGAACACTGAAGCTTTCTTT.

This chain connects TRBV12-3 or TRBV12-4 to TRBJ2-3; D possibly corresponds to TRBD2 (6 bases). The CDR3 runs to 14 residues. Trimming removed 6 bases from V and 3 bases from J, with 13 bases in between. The DNA for the CDR3 is TGTGCCAGCAGGGACCTTGGGGGGACAGATACGCAGTATTTT. It encodes CASRDLGGTDTQYF.

This clonotype was seen more than once but under ten times. V usage is TRBV12-3 or TRBV12-4 and J usage is TRBJ1-2; 8 bases align to TRBD1. This CDR3 has 16 residues. J lost 0 bases, V lost 5 bases, and 8 bases had no gene match. For the CDR3, the DNA is TGTGCCAGCAGTCCACAGACAGGGGAAACTAACTATGGCTACACCTTC. It translates to CASSPQTGETNYGYTF.

The CDR3 loop reads CAISGGTSTDTQYF. Here the CDR3 DNA reads TGTGCCATTAGCGGGGGGACTTCCACAGATACGCAGTATTTT. The rearrangement uses TRBV2 and TRBJ2-3, with 10 bases lining up with TRBD2. The CDR3 extends over 14 amino acids. The germline CDR1 and CDR2 sequences are SNHLY and FYNNEI. V was clipped by 10 bases and J by 2 bases; unmatched bases: 6.